These T cell receptor beta chains were read from a single sample in a study of blood T cell repertoires in COVID-19. TCRdb's table, derived via immunoSEQ multiplex PCR, lists solely in-frame clones and lacks some. The data hold roughly 92,000 clones, with around four fifths observed a single time. What was sequenced was peripheral blood. Receptor source: a woman older than 75 with active or convalescent COVID-19. CDR3s include the opening cysteine and the closing phenylalanine or tryptophan. Each record gives: V gene, clone size, CDR3 length, D gene, J gene, CDR3 protein, CDR3 DNA. A D gene is named only where the DNA matches it firmly. The size field is filled for only some rows; it gives once, few, many or a size class.

>TRBV24-1|few|15|NA|TRBJ2-3
CATSYPSGGTDTQYF
TGTGCCACCAGTTATCCGTCGGGGGGCACAGATACGCAGTATTTT
>TRBV28|NA|16|TRBD1|TRBJ1-3
CASSLPTGVSGNTIYF
TGTGCCAGCAGTTTGCCGACAGGGGTTTCGGGAAACACCATATATTTT
>TRBV5-1|NA|17|NA|TRBJ2-7
CASSLMFDSRYSYEQYF
TGCGCCAGCAGCTTGATGTTTGACAGCAGATATTCCTACGAGCAGTACTTC
>TRBV2|NA|14|TRBD2|TRBJ2-3
CATATSGRTDTQYF
TGTGCCACGGCGACTAGCGGGAGGACAGATACGCAGTATTTT
>TRBV29-1|few|14|TRBD1|TRBJ1-5
CSVRTGGSNQPQHF
TGCAGCGTTAGGACAGGGGGAAGCAATCAGCCCCAGCATTTT
>TRBV9|once|15|NA|TRBJ1-2
CASSETGHAVYGYTF
TGTGCCAGCAGCGAGACGGGACACGCCGTCTATGGCTACACCTTC
>TRBV24-1|NA|16|NA|TRBJ2-2
CATSDPTGDHTGELFF
TGTGCCACCAGTGACCCCACGGGGGACCACACCGGGGAGCTGTTTTTT
>TRBV5-1|NA|12|TRBD1|TRBJ1-6
CASSTGDSPLHF
TGCGCCAGTTCGACAGGGGACTCACCCCTCCACTTT
>TRBV5-1|NA|17|NA|TRBJ2-6
CASSLAGAGAGANVLTF
TGCGCCAGCAGCTTGGCTGGGGCAGGGGCTGGGGCCAACGTCCTGACTTTC
>TRBV28|NA|14|NA|TRBJ1-2
CASSRRDSLYGYTF
TGTGCCAGCAGTCGCCGAGACAGCCTCTATGGCTACACCTTC
>TRBV20-1|NA|14|TRBD1|TRBJ1-2
CSASGPGGYYGYTF
TGCAGTGCTAGTGGGCCAGGGGGGTACTATGGCTACACCTTC
>TRBV5-8|NA|14|TRBD1|TRBJ2-7
CASSSARGSAEQYF
TGTGCCAGCAGTTCAGCCAGGGGGTCGGCCGAGCAGTACTTC
>TRBV28|once|13|TRBD1|TRBJ1-2
CASSITGTGGYTF
TGTGCCAGCAGTATTACCGGGACAGGTGGCTACACCTTC